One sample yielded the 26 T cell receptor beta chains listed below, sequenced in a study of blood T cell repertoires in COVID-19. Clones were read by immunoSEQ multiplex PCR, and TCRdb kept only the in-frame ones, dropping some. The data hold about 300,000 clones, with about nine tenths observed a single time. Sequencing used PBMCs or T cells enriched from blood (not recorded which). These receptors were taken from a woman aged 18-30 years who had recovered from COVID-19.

This CDR3 is CASSQGLAEITDTQYF. CDR3 coding DNA: TGCGCCAGCAGCCAGGGACTAGCGGAAATCACAGATACGCAGTATTTT. J is TRBJ2-3 and V is TRBV10-1; 11 nucleotides align to TRBD2. With 6 bases clipped from V and 2 bases from J, the junction kept 7 bases outside the gene matches. The CDR3 has 16 residues. CDR1 is WNHNN and CDR2 is SYGVQD in the germline V gene (reference sequence).

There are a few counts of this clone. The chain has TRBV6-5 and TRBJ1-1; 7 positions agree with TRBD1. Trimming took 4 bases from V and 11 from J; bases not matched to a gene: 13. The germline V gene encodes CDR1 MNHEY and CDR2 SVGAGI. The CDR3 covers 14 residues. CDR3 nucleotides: TGTGCCAGCAGTTGGCGATCCACAGGGGCCGTCGCTTTCTTT. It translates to CASSWRSTGAVAFF.

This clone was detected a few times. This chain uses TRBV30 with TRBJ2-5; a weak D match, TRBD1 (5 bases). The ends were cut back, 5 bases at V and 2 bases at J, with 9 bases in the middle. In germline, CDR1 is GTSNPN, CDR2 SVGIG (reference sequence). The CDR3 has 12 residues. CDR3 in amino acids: CAWDSTQETQYF. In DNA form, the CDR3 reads TGTGCCTGGGACAGCACTCAAGAGACCCAGTACTTC.

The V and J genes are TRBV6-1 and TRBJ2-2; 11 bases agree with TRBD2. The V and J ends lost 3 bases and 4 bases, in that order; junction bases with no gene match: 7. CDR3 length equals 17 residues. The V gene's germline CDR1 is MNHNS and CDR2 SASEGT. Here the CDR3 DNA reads TGTGCCAGCAGTGACCTCCTACTAGCGGGGGCCACCGGGGAGCTGTTTTTT. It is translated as CASSDLLLAGATGELFF.

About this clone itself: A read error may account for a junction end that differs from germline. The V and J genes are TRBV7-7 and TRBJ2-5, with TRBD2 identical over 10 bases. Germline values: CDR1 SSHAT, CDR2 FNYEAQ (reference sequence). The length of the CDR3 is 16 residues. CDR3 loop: CASSLALTSGQETQYF. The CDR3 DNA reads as TGTGCTAGCAGCTTAGCGCTGACTAGCGGGCAAGAGACCCAGTACTTC.

The chain's CDR3 is CASSVAWEGNNEQFF. Written as DNA, the CDR3 is TGTGCCAGCTCGGTCGCATGGGAGGGGAACAATGAGCAGTTCTTC. The chain joins TRBV18 to TRBJ2-1, with 7 bases that match TRBD2. Per the germline V gene, CDR1 is KGHSH and CDR2 is LQKENI. V lost 6 bases, J lost 5 bases, and 10 bases stayed unmatched. The CDR3 is made up of 15 amino acids.

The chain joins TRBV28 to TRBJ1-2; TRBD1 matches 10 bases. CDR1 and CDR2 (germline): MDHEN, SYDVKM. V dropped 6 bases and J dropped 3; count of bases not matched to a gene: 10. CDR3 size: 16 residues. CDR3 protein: CASSTPGQGRDYGYTF. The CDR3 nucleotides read TGTGCCAGCAGCACACCGGGACAGGGGCGCGACTATGGCTACACCTTC.

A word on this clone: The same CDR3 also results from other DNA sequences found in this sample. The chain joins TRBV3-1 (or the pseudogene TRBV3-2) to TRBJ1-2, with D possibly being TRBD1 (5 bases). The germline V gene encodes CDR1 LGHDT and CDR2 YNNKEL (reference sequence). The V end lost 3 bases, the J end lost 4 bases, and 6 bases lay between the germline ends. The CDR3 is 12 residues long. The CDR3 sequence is CASSQGGYGYTF. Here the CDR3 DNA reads TGTGCCAGCAGCCAGGGGGGCTATGGCTACACCTTC.

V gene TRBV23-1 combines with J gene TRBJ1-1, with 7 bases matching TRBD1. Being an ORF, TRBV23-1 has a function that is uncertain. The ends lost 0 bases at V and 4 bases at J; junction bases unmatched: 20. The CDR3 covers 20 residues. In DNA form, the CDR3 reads TGCGCCAGCAGTCAATCGGGCGGGACCGTTAGACAGGGAGGCGGCACTGAAGCTTTCTTT. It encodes CASSQSGGTVRQGGGTEAFF.

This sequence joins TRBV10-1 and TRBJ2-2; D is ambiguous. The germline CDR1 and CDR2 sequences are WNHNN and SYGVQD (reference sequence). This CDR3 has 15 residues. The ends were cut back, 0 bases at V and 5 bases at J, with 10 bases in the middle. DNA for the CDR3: TGCGCCAGCAGTGAGTCGAAACTCCTAACCGGGGAGCTGTTTTTT. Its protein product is CASSESKLLTGELFF.

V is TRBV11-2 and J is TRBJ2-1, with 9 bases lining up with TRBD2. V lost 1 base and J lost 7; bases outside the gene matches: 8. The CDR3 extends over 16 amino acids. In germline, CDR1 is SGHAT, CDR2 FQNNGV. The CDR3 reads CASSLVSGGLGNEQFF. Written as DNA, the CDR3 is TGTGCCAGCAGCTTAGTTAGCGGGGGCCTGGGGAATGAGCAGTTCTTC.

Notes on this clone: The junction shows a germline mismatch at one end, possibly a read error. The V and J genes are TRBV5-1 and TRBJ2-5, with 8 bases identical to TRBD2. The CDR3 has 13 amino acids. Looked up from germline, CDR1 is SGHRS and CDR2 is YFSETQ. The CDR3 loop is CASSRTSLEAQYF. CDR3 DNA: TGCGCCAGCAGCAGGACTAGCTTAGAGGCCCAGTACTTC.

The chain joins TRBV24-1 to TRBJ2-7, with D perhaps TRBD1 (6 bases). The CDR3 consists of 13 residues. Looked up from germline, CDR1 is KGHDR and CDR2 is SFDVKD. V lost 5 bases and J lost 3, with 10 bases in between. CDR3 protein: CATSAGAYYEQYF. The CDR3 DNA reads TGTGCCACCAGTGCAGGGGCCTACTACGAGCAGTACTTC.

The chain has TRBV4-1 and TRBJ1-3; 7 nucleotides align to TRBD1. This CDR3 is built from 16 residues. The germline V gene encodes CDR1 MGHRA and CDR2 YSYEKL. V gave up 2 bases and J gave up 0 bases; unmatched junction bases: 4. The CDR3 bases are TGCGCCAGCAGCCAACCTGGACAGGACTCTGGAAACACCATATATTTT. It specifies CASSQPGQDSGNTIYF.

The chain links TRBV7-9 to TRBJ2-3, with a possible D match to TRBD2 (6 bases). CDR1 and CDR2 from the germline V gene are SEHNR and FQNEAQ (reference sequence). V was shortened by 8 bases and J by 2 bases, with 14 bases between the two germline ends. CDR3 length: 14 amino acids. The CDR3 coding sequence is TGTGCCAGCTCCAGGACTACCCTCACAGATACGCAGTATTTT. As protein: CASSRTTLTDTQYF.

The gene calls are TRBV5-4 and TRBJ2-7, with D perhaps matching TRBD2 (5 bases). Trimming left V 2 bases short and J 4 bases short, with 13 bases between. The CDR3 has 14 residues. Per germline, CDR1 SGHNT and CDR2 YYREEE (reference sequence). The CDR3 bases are TGTGCCAGCAGCTTCGGTGGACTCCAATACGAGCAGTACTTC. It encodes CASSFGGLQYEQYF.

CDR3 sequence reads: CASSLDRGANEKLFF. The CDR3 DNA follows: TGTGCCAGCAGCTTAGACAGGGGTGCTAATGAAAAACTGTTTTTT. The chain joins TRBV11-2 to TRBJ1-4; D is perhaps TRBD1 (6 bases). The CDR3 loop spans 15 amino acids. Germline V gene data show CDR1 as SGHAT and CDR2 as FQNNGV. The V end was cut by 0 bases, the J end by 3 bases, with 8 bases between.

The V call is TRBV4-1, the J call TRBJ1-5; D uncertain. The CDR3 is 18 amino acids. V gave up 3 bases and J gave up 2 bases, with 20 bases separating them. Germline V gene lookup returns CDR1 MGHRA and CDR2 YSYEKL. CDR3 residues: CASSQEPGLALGNQPQHF. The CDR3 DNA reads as TGCGCCAGCAGCCAGGAACCGGGCCTTGCACTAGGCAATCAGCCCCAGCATTTT.

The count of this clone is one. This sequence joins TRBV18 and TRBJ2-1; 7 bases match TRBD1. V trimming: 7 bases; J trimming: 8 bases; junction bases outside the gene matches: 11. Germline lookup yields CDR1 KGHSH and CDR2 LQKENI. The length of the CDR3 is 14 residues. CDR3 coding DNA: TGTGCCAGCTTACCGTGGACAGGTGGCGATGAGCAGTTCTTC. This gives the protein CASLPWTGGDEQFF.

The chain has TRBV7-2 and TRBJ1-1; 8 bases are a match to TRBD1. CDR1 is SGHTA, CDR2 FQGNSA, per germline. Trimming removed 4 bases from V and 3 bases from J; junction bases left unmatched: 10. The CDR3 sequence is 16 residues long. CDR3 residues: CASSSDWTGMDTEAFF. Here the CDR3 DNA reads TGTGCCAGCAGCTCTGATTGGACAGGGATGGACACTGAAGCTTTCTTT.

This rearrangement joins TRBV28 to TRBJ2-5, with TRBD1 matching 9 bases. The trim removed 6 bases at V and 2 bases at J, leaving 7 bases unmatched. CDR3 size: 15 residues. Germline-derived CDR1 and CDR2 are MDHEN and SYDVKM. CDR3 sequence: CASRSTGGIQETQYF. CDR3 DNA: TGTGCCAGCAGATCGACAGGGGGTATACAAGAGACCCAGTACTTC.

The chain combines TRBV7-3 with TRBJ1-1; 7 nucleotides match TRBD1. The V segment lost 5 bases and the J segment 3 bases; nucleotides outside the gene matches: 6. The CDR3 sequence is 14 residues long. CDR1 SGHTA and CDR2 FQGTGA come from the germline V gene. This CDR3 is CASSQQGPYTEAFF. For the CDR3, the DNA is TGTGCCAGCAGCCAACAGGGGCCCTACACTGAAGCTTTCTTT.

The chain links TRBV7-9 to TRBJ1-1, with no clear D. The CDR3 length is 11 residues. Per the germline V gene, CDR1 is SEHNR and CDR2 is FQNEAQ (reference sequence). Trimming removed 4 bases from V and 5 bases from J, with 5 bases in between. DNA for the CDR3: TGTGCCAGCAGCTGGAGGACTGAAGCTTTCTTT. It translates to CASSWRTEAFF.

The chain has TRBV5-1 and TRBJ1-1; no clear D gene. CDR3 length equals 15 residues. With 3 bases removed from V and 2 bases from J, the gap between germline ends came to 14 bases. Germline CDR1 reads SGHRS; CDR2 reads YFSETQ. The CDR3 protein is CASSSLVNKNTEAFF. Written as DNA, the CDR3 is TGCGCCAGCAGCTCCCTTGTAAATAAAAACACTGAAGCTTTCTTT. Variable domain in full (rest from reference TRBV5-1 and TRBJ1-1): KAGVTQTPRYLIKTRGQQVTLSCSPISGHRSVSWYQQTPGQGLQFLFEYFSETQRNKGNFPGRFSGRQFSNSRSEMNVSTLELGDSALYLCASSSLVNKNTEAFFGQGTRLTVV.

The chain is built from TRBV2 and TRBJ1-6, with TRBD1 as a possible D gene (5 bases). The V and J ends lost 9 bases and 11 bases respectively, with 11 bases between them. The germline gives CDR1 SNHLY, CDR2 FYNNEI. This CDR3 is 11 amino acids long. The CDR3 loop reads CASSGGAPLHF. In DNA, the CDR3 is TGTGCCAGTAGCGGGGGGGCACCCCTCCACTTT.

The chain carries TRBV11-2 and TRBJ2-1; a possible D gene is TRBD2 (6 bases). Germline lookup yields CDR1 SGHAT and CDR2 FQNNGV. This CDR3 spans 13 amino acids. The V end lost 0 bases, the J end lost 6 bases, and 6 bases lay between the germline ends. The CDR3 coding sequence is TGTGCCAGCAGCTTAGAAGCGGGCAATGAGCAGTTCTTC. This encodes CASSLEAGNEQFF.